This passage covers 17 T cell receptor beta chains from one sample sequenced in a study of identifying expanded T cells in peripheral blood. Repertoires were generated with immunoSEQ multiplex PCR, while TCRdb's copy carries only in-frame clones and drops some. The sample lists some 120,000 clones, 75% to 90% occurring once. Sequenced input: blood. These receptors originate from a person aged 18-69 years in good health.

The rearrangement joins TRBV5-6 to TRBJ1-4, with TRBD1 identical over 7 bases. Germline CDR1 and CDR2: SGHDT and YYEEEE. Trimming removed 0 bases from V and 3 bases from J; junction bases left unmatched: 2. The CDR3 runs to 15 residues. Here the CDR3 DNA reads TGTGCCAGCAGCTTGGAGGGGGCAGCTAATGAAAAACTGTTTTTT. It specifies CASSLEGAANEKLFF.

The chain carries TRBV5-1 and TRBJ2-1; 14 nucleotides agree with TRBD2. Trimming cost V 4 bases and J 0 bases; bases outside gene matches: 18. There are 22 residues in the CDR3. Per germline, CDR1 SGHRS and CDR2 YFSETQ. The CDR3 is CASSPWTSGGQKESSSYNEQFF. The CDR3 DNA reads as TGCGCCAGCAGCCCGTGGACTAGCGGGGGGCAAAAGGAATCGAGCTCCTACAATGAGCAGTTCTTC.

This clone appeared once. One junction end does not reproduce the germline sequence, and a read error may be involved. The J gene is TRBJ2-5, the V gene TRBV7-2, with a possible D match to TRBD2 (7 bases). This CDR3 region has 17 residues. CDR1 SGHTA and CDR2 FQGNSA come from the germline V gene. The CDR3 bases are TGTGCCAGCAGCTTAGAGGTCGGGGGGCGGAATCAAGAAACCCAGTACTTC. This gives the protein CASSLEVGGRNQETQYF.

In nucleotides, the CDR3 is TGCAGTGCTAGACGGGACTACGAGCAGTACTTC. Translation gives CSARRDYEQYF. V usage is TRBV20-1 and J usage is TRBJ2-7, with a possible D match to TRBD2 (5 bases). Trimming took off 2 bases at V and 3 bases at J, with 5 bases between the two ends. CDR1 DFQATT and CDR2 SNEGSKA come from the germline V gene (reference sequence). The CDR3 covers 11 residues.

This clone is a singleton in its sample. The CDR3 loop reads CASSPGGPFQLNTEAFF. CDR3 bases: TGTGCCAGCTCACCAGGGGGTCCCTTCCAGCTGAACACTGAAGCTTTCTTT. The chain recombines TRBV18 with TRBJ1-1; D may be TRBD1 (5 bases). V dropped 2 bases and J dropped 0 bases, with 16 bases sitting between them. Germline CDR1 is KGHSH and CDR2 is LQKENI. This CDR3 spans 17 amino acids. Full variable domain (missing parts from reference TRBV18 and TRBJ1-1): NAGVMQNPRHLVRRRGQEARLRCSPMKGHSHVYWYRQLPEEGLKFMVYLQKENIIDESGMPKERFSAEFPKEGPSILRIQQVVRGDSAAYFCASSPGGPFQLNTEAFFGQGTRLTVV.

J is TRBJ1-2 and V is TRBV30; TRBD1 is a possible D gene (6 bases). V shed 5 bases and J shed 2 bases, with 15 bases lying between them. CDR3 length equals 14 residues. The V gene's germline CDR1 is GTSNPN and CDR2 SVGIG (reference sequence). CDR3 sequence: CAWWHRVGNYGYTF. In DNA, the CDR3 is TGTGCCTGGTGGCACAGGGTAGGGAACTATGGCTACACCTTC.

The chain is built from TRBV7-9 and TRBJ1-6; D gene uncertain. Germline CDR1 and CDR2: SEHNR and FQNEAQ (reference sequence). Trimming took 4 bases from V and 10 from J, leaving 8 bases between them. CDR3 length equals 12 residues. As DNA, the CDR3 is TGTGCCAGCAGCTCCGCCACCTCACCCCTCCACTTT. This sequence encodes CASSSATSPLHF.

This chain connects TRBV7-9 to TRBJ1-1, with D possibly being TRBD1 (6 bases). V was cut by 6 bases and J by 4 bases, with 18 bases left in between. Germline V gives CDR1 SEHNR, CDR2 FQNEAQ (reference sequence). The CDR3 consists of 15 residues. DNA of the CDR3: TGTGCCAGCAGTTCAACGGACAGAGGTGGCACTGAAGCTTTCTTT. Protein product: CASSSTDRGGTEAFF.

This clone showed up just once. For the CDR3, the DNA is TGTGCCAGCAGCCTAAGGGAGACTGGGGCCAACGTCCTGACTTTC. This encodes CASSLRETGANVLTF. The chain links TRBV7-2 to TRBJ2-6, with TRBD2 as a possible D gene (5 bases). The length of the CDR3 is 15 residues. V was clipped by 5 bases and J by 2 bases, with 10 bases between them. CDR1 SGHTA and CDR2 FQGNSA come from the germline V gene.

This chain links TRBV6-5 with TRBJ1-3; no clear D gene. The CDR3 runs 12 residues. V was clipped by 7 bases and J by 2 bases, with 6 bases between them. Germline V CDR1 and CDR2: MNHEY, SVGAGI. The CDR3 spells CASKSTGNTIYF. CDR3 sequence (DNA): TGTGCCAGCAAAAGCACTGGAAACACCATATATTTT.

V gene TRBV7-3 combines with J gene TRBJ2-5; D ambiguous. The length of the CDR3 is 13 residues. V was shortened by 2 bases and J by 4 bases, with 8 bases between the two germline ends. CDR1 and CDR2 (germline): SGHTA, FQGTGA. As DNA, the CDR3 is TGTGCCAGCAGCTTATCGTTCCGAGAGACCCAGTACTTC. This encodes CASSLSFRETQYF.

This clone was observed a single time. CDR3 loop: CASSSSSWGLANEKLFF. CDR3 nucleotides: TGTGCCAGCAGTTCGTCTTCTTGGGGGCTGGCTAATGAAAAACTGTTTTTT. V gene TRBV27 combines with J gene TRBJ1-4; tentative D call: TRBD1 (6 bases). CDR3 length: 17 residues. Trimming cost V 4 bases and J 3 bases, with 18 bases left between them. Germline CDR1 is MNHEY and CDR2 is SMNVEV (reference sequence).

This sequence joins TRBV11-2 and TRBJ2-5; the D gene is possibly TRBD1 (6 bases). The germline V gene encodes CDR1 SGHAT and CDR2 FQNNGV. The CDR3 has 14 amino acids. Trimming shortened V by 3 bases and J by 4 bases, and 12 bases separated the two germline ends. The DNA of the CDR3 is TGTGCCAGCAGCTTTCAGGGGAAGGGAGAGACCCAGTACTTC. Protein sequence: CASSFQGKGETQYF.

This chain connects TRBV27 to TRBJ2-6; the D is unclear. The CDR3 is 16 amino acids. Germline V gene sequence: CDR1 MNHEY, CDR2 SMNVEV (reference sequence). V dropped 6 bases and J dropped 0 bases, with 12 bases sitting between them. CDR3 DNA: TGTGCCAGCAGACCGACACTACGCTCTGGGGCCAACGTCCTGACTTTC. This sequence encodes CASRPTLRSGANVLTF.

This clone showed up just a few times. The V call is TRBV19, the J call TRBJ2-7; unclear D gene. With 9 bases removed from V and 1 base from J, the gap between germline ends came to 19 bases. Germline assignment: CDR1 LNHDA and CDR2 SQIVND (reference sequence). There are 15 residues in the CDR3. The CDR3 DNA follows: TGTGCCAGAAGGCCCAGGCGAAGGAGATCCTACGAGCAGTACTTC. Translated: CARRPRRRRSYEQYF.

V gene TRBV6-1 combines with J gene TRBJ1-5; 7 nucleotides align to TRBD1. Germline CDR1 and CDR2: MNHNS and SASEGT. V lost 7 bases to trimming and J lost 4 bases; unmatched junction nucleotides: 1. There are 12 residues in the CDR3. This CDR3 reads CASTGQNQPQHF. CDR3 sequence (DNA): TGTGCCAGCACGGGACAGAATCAGCCCCAGCATTTT.

This clone was observed a single time. The sample holds other DNA sequences that translate to the same CDR3. The chain has TRBV30 and TRBJ1-2; D might be TRBD1 (5 bases). CDR1 and CDR2 from the germline V gene are GTSNPN and SVGIG (reference sequence). This CDR3 spans 16 amino acids. Between the trimmed V and J ends, which lost 4 bases and 2 bases, there was a span of 20 bases. CDR3 region: CAWKRGWGIVNYGYTF. The CDR3, as DNA: TGTGCCTGGAAACGGGGGTGGGGGATTGTGAACTATGGCTACACCTTC.